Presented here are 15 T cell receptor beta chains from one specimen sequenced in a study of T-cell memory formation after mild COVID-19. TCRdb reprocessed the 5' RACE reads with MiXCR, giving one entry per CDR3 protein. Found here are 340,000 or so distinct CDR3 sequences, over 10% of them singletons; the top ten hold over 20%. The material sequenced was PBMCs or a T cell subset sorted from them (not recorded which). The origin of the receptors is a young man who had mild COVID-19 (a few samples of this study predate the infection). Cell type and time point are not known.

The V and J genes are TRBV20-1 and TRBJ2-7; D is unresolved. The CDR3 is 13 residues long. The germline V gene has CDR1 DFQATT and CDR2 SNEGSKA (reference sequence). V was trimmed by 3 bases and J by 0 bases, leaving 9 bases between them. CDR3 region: CSAREGNSYEQYV. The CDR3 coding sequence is TGCAGTGCTAGGGAAGGGAACTCCTACGAGCAGTACGTC.

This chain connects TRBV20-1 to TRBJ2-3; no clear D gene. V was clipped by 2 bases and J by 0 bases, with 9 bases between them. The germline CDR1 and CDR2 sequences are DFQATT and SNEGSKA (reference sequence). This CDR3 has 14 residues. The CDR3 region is CSARSPLSTDTQYF. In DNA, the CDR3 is TGCAGTGCTAGATCCCCTCTCAGCACAGATACGCAGTATTTT.

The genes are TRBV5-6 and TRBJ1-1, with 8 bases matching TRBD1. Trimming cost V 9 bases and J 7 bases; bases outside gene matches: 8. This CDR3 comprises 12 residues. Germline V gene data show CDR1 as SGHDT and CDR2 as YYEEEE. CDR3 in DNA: TGTGCCACAGGGACAGGCTTTGGTGAAGCTTTCTTT. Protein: CATGTGFGEAFF.

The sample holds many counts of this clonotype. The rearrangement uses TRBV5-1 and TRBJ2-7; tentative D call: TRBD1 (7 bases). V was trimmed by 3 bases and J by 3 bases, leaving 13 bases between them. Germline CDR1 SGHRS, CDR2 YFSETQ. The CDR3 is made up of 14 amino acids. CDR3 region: CASSSRQGLYEQYF. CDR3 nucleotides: TGCGCCAGCAGCTCACGACAGGGACTCTACGAGCAGTACTTC.

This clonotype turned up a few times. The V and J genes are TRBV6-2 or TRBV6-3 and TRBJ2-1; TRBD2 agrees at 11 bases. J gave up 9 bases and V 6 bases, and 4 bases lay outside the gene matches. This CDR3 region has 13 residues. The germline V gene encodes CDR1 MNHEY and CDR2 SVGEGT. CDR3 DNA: TGTGCCAGCAGACTAGCGGGGGTCGGTGAGCAGTTCTTC. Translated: CASRLAGVGEQFF.

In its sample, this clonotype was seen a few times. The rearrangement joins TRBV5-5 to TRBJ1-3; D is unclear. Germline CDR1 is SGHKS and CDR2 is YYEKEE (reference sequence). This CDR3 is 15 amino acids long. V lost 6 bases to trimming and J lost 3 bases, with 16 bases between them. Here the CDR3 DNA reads TGTGCCAGCAACCTCCTAGGACGCGATGGAAACACCATATATTTT. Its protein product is CASNLLGRDGNTIYF.

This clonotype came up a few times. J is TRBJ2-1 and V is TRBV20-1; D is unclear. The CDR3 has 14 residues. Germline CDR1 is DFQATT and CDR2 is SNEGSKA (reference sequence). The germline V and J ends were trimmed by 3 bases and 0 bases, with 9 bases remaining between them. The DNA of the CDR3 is TGCAGTGCTAGGACTGGGCTCTCCTACAATGAGCAGTTCTTC. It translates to CSARTGLSYNEQFF.

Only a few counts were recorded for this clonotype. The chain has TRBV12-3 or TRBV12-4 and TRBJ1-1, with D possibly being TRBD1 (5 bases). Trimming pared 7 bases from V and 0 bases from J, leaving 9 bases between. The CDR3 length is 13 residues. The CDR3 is CASTAGMNTEAFF. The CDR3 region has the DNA TGTGCCAGCACTGCAGGGATGAACACTGAAGCTTTCTTT.

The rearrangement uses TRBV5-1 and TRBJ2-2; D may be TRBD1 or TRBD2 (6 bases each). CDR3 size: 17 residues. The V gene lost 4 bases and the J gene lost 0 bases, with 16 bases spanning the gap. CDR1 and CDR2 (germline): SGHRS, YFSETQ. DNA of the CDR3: TGCGCCAGCAGCGGAGATGGGGGGCACTCGAACACCGGGGAGCTGTTTTTT. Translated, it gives CASSGDGGHSNTGELFF.

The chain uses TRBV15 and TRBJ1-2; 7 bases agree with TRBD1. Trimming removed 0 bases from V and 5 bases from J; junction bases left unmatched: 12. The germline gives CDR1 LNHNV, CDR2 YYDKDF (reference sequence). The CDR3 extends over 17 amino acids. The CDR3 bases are TGTGCCACCAGCAGAGATCTTAGGAGCCAGGGGGTATATGGCTACACCTTC. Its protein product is CATSRDLRSQGVYGYTF.

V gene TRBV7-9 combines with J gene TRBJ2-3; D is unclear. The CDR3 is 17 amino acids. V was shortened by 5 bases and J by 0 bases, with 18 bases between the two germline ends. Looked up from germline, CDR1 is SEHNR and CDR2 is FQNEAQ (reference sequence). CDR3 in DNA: TGTGCCAGCAGCCGACTTGATCAGACTCTAAGCACAGATACGCAGTATTTT. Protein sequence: CASSRLDQTLSTDTQYF.

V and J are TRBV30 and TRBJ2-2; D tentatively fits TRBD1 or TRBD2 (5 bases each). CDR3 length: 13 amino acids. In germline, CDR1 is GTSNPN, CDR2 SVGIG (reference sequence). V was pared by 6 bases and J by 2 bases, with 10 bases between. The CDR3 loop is CACRDVNTGELFF. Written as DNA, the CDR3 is TGTGCCTGCCGGGACGTCAACACCGGGGAGCTGTTTTTT.

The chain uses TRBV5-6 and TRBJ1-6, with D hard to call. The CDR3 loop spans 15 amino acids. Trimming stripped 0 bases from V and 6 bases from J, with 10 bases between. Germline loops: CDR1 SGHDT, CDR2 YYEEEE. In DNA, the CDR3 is TGTGCCAGCAGCTTGGGGCGGTTCTTTAATTCACCCCTCCACTTT. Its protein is CASSLGRFFNSPLHF.

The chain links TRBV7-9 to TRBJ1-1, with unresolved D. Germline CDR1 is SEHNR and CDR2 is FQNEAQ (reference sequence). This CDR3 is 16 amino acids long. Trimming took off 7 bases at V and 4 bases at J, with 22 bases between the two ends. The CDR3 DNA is TGTGCCAGCACCCCTCTAACCACCGGGGTGGTCACTGAAGCTTTCTTT. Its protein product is CASTPLTTGVVTEAFF.

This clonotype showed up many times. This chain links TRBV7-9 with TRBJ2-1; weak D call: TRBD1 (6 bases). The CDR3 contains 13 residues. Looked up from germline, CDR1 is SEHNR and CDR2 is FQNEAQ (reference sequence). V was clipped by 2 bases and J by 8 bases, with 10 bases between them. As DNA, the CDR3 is TGTGCCAGCAGCTTACTGGGGGCGGATGAGCAGTTCTTC. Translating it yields CASSLLGADEQFF. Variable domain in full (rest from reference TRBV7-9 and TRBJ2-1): DTGVSQNPRHKITKRGQNVTFRCDPISEHNRLYWYRQTLGQGPEFLTYFQNEAQLEKSRLLSDRFSAERPKGSFSTLEIQRTEQGDSAMYLCASSLLGADEQFFGPGTRLTVL.